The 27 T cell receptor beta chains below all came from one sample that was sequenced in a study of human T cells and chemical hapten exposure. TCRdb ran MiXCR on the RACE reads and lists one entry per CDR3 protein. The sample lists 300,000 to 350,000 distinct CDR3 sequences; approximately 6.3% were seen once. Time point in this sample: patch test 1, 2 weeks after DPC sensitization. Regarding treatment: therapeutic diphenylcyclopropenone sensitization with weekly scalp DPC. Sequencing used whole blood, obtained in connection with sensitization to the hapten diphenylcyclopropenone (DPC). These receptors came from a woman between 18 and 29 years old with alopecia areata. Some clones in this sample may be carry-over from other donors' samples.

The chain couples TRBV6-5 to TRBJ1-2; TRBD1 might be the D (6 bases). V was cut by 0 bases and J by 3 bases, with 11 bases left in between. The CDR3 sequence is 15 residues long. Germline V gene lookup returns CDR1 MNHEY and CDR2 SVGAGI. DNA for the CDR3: TGTGCCAGCAGTTACTCGAGGGGGGCGGACTATGGCTACACCTTC. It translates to CASSYSRGADYGYTF.

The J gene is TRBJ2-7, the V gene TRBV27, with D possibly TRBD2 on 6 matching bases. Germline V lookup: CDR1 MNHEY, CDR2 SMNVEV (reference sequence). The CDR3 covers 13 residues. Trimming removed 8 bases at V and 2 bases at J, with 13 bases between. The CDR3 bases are TGTGCCAGCGCCTGGGGCGGGACCTACGAGCAGTACTTC. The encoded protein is CASAWGGTYEQYF.

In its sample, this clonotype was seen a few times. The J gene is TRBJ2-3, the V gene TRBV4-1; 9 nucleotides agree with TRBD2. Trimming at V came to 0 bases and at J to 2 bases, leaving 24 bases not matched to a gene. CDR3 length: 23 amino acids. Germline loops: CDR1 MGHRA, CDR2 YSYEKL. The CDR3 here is CASSQEENPLKRGARILTDTQYF. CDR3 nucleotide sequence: TGCGCCAGCAGCCAAGAGGAGAACCCTCTAAAGCGGGGGGCCCGGATTCTCACAGATACGCAGTATTTT.

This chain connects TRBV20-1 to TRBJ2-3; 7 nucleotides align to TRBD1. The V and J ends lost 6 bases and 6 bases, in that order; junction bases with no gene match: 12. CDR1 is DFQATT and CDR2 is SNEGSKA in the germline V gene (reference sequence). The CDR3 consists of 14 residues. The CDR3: CSAPGQIGSDTQYF. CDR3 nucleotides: TGCAGTGCCCCGGGACAGATAGGGTCCGATACGCAGTATTTT.

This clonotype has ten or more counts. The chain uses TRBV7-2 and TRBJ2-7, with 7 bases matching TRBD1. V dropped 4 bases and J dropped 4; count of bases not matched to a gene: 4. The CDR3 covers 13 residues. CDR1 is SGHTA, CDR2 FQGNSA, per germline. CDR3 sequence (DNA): TGTGCCAGCAGCTGGGACAGCCCGTACGAGCAGTACTTC. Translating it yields CASSWDSPYEQYF.

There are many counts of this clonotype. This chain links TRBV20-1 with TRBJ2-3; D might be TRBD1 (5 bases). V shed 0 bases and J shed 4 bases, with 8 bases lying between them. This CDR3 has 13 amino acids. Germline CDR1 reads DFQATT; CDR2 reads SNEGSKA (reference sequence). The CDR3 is CSARDLRADTQYF. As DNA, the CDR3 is TGCAGTGCTAGAGATCTCAGGGCAGATACGCAGTATTTT.

This CDR3 reads CASSPTPTGNGGYTF. In DNA form, the CDR3 reads TGTGCCAGCAGTCCAACCCCAACAGGGAACGGTGGCTACACCTTC. This chain uses TRBV12-3 or TRBV12-4 with TRBJ1-2, with D tentatively TRBD1 (6 bases). The CDR3 runs 15 residues. Trimming left V 5 bases short and J 7 bases short, with 20 bases between.

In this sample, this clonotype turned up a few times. The CDR3 nucleotides are TGTGCCAGCAGCTCACAGGGAGGGGTTAACTATGGCTACACCTTC. Its protein product is CASSSQGGVNYGYTF. The V call is TRBV7-9, the J call TRBJ1-2; D possibly corresponds to TRBD1 (6 bases). CDR1 is SEHNR, CDR2 FQNEAQ, per germline (reference sequence). The CDR3 has 15 residues. Trimming took 4 bases from V and 1 from J, leaving 13 bases between them.

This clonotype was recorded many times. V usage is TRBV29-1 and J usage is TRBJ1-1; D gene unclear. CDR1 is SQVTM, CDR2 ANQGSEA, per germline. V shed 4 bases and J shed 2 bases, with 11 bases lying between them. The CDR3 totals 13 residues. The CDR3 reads CSVGSDLNTEAFF. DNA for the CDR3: TGCAGCGTTGGTAGTGACCTAAACACTGAAGCTTTCTTT. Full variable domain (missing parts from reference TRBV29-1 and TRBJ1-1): SAVISQKPSRDICQRGTSLTIQCQVDSQVTMMFWYRQQPGQSLTLIATANQGSEATYESGFVIDKFPISRPNLTFSTLTVSNMSPEDSSIYLCSVGSDLNTEAFFGQGTRLTVV.

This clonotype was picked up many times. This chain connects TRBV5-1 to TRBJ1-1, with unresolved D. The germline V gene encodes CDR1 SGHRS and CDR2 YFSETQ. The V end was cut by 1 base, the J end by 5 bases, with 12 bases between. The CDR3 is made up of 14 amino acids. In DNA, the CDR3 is TGCGCCAGCAGCTTGCCCCAGTTAGGGACTGAAGCTTTCTTT. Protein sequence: CASSLPQLGTEAFF.

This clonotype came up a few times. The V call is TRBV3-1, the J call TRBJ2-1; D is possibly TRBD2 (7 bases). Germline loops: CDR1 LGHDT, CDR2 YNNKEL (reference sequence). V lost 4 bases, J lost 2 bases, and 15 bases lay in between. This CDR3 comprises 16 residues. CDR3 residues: CASSRLGGAPYNEQFF. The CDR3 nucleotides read TGTGCCAGCAGCCGGCTAGGGGGGGCTCCCTACAATGAGCAGTTCTTC.

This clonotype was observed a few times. In DNA, the CDR3 is TGTGCCAGCAGTTACTCAAGGCAGGGTGATCAGCCCCAGCATTTT. It codes for CASSYSRQGDQPQHF. The chain employs TRBV6-5 and TRBJ1-5; tentative D call: TRBD1 (5 bases). Per the germline V gene, CDR1 is MNHEY and CDR2 is SVGAGI. The CDR3 is 15 amino acids. Trimming pared 0 bases from V and 5 bases from J, leaving 11 bases between.

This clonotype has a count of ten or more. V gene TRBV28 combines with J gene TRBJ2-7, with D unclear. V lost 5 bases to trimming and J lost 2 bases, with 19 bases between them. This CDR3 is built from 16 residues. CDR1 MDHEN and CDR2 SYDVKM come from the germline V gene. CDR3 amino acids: CASSPSRYPNAYEQYF. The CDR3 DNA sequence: TGTGCCAGCAGTCCTAGTAGGTACCCGAATGCCTACGAGCAGTACTTC.

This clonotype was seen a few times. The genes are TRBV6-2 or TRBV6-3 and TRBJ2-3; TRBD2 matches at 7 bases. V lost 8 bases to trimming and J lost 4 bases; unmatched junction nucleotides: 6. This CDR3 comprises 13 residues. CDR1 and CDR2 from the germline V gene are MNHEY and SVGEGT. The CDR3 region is CASLMAGADTQYF. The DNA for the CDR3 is TGTGCCAGCCTCATGGCGGGGGCAGATACGCAGTATTTT.

CDR3 protein: CASSSSAGTGGALMASSYGYTF. The CDR3 DNA follows: TGTGCCAGCAGTTCCTCCGCCGGGACAGGGGGCGCGTTAATGGCGTCGAGCTATGGCTACACCTTC. The rearrangement links TRBV6-9 to TRBJ1-2, with 12 bases lining up with TRBD1. After removal of 4 bases from V and 4 bases from J, the junction contained 25 bases not matched to a gene. This CDR3 contains 22 residues. CDR1 and CDR2 (germline): MNHGY, SVAAGI.

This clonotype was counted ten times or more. The CDR3 region is CASSYSERANSPLHF. CDR3 DNA sequence: TGTGCCAGCAGTTACTCGGAACGAGCTAATTCACCCCTCCACTTT. The chain employs TRBV6-2 or TRBV6-3 and TRBJ1-6; D uncertain. Germline assignment: CDR1 MNHEY and CDR2 SVGEGT. V dropped 0 bases and J dropped 6 bases, with 9 bases sitting between them. The CDR3 runs 15 residues.

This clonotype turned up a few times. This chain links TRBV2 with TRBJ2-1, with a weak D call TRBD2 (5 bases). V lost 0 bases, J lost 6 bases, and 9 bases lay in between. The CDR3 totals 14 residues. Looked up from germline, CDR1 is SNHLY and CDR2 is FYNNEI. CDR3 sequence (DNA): TGTGCCAGCAGTGAAGCGCGGGCTCCCAATGAGCAGTTCTTC. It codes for CASSEARAPNEQFF.

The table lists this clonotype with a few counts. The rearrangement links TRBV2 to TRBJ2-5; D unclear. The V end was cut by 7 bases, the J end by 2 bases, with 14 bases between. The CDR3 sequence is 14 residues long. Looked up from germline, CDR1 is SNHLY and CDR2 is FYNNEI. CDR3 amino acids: CASNMAAQQETQYF. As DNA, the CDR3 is TGTGCCAGCAATATGGCAGCACAGCAAGAGACCCAGTACTTC.

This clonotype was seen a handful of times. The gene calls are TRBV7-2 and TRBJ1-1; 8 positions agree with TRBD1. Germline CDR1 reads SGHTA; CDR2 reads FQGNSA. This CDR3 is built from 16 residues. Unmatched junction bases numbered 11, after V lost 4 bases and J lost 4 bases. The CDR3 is CASSSLIGQGGTEAFF. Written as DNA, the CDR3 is TGTGCCAGCAGCTCTCTTATAGGACAGGGTGGCACTGAAGCTTTCTTT.

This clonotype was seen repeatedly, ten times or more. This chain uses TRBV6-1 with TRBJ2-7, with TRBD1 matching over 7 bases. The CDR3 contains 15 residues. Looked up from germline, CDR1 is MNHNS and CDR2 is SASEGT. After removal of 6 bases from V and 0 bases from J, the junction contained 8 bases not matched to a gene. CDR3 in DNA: TGTGCCAGCAGCCCGGGACAGTTCAGCTCCTACGAGCAGTACTTC. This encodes CASSPGQFSSYEQYF.

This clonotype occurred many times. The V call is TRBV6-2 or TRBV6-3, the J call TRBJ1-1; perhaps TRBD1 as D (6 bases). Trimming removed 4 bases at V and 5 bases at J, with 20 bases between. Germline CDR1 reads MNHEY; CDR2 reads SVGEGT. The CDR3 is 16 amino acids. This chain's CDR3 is CASSFNRDFRRTEAFF. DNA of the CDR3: TGTGCCAGCAGTTTCAACAGGGACTTTAGGCGGACTGAAGCTTTCTTT.

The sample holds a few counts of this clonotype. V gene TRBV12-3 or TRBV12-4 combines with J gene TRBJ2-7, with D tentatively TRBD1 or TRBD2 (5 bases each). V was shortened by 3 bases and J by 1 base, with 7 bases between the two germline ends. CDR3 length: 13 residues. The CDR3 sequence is CASSFGTSYEQYF. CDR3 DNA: TGTGCCAGCAGTTTTGGGACGTCCTACGAGCAGTACTTC.

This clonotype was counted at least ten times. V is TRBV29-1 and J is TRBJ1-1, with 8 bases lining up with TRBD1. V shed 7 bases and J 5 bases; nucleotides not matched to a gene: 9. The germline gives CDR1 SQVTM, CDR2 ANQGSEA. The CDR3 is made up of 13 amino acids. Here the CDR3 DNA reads TGCAGCGCAGACAGGGGTGAAAGGACTGAAGCTTTCTTT. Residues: CSADRGERTEAFF.

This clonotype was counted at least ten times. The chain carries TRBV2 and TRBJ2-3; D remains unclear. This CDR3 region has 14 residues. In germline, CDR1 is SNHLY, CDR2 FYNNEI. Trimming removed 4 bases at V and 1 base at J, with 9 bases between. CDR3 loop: CASSGDRGTDTQYF. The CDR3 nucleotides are TGTGCCAGCAGTGGAGACCGCGGCACAGATACGCAGTATTTT.

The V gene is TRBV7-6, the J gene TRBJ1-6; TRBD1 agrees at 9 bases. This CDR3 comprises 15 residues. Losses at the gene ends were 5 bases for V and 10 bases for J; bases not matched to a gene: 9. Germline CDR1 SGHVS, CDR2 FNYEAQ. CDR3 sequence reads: CASSPVGTGYSPLHF. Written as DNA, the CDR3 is TGTGCCAGCAGCCCCGTCGGGACAGGGTACTCACCCCTCCACTTT.

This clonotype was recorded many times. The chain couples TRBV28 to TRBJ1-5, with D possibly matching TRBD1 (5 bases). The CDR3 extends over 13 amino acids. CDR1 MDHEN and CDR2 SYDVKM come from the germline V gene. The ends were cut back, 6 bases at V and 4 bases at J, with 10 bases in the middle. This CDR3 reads CASRLTENQPQHF. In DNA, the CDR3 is TGTGCCAGCAGGCTGACAGAAAATCAGCCCCAGCATTTT.

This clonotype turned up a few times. The CDR3 reads CSARDEGDFNEQFF. The DNA for the CDR3 is TGCAGTGCTAGAGATGAGGGGGACTTCAATGAGCAGTTCTTC. This sequence joins TRBV20-1 and TRBJ2-1, with D perhaps matching TRBD1 or TRBD2 (6 bases each). The CDR3 spans 14 residues. V lost 0 bases, J lost 6 bases, and 12 bases lay in between. The germline V gene encodes CDR1 DFQATT and CDR2 SNEGSKA (reference sequence).